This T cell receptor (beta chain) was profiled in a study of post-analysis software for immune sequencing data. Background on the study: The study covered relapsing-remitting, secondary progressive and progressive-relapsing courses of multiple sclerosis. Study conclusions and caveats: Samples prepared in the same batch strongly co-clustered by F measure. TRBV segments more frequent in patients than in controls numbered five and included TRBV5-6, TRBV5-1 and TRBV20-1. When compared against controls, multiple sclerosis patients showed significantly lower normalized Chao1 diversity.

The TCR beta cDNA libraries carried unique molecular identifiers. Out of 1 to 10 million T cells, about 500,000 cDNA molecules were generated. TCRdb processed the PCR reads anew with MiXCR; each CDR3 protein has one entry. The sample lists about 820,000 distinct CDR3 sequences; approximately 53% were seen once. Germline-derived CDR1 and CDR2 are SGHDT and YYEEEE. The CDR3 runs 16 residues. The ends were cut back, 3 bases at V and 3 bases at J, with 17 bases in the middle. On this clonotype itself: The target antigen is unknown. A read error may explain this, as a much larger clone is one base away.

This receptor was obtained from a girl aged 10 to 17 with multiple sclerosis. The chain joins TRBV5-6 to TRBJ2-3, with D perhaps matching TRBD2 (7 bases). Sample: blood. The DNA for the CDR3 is TGTGCCAGCAGCTCGATCTGGGGGGGCATGACAGATACGCAGTATTTT. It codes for CASSSIWGGMTDTQYF. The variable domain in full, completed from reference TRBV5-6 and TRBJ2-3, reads DAGVTQSPTHLIKTRGQQVTLRCSPKSGHDTVSWYQQALGQGPQFIFQYYEEEERQRGNFPDRFSGHQFPNYSSELNVNALLLGDSALYLCASSSIWGGMTDTQYFGPGTRLTVL.